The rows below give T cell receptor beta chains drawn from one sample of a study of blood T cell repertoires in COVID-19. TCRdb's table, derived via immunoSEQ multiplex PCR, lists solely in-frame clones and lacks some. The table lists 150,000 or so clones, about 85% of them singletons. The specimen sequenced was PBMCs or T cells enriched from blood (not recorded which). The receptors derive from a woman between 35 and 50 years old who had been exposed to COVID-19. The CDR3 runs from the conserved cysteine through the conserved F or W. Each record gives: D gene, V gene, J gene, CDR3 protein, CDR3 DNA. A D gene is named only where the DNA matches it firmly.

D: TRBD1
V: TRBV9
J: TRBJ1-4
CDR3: CASSSGQGGEKLFF
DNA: TGTGCCAGCAGTTCGGGGCAGGGGGGTGAAAAACTGTTTTTT

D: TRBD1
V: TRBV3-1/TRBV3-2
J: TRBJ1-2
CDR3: CASSRGQGAIGYTF
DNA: TGTGCCAGCAGCCGGGGACAGGGGGCCATAGGCTACACCTTC

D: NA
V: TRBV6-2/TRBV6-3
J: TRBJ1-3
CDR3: CASSYSAPGNTIYF
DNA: TGTGCCAGCAGTTACAGTGCGCCTGGAAACACCATATATTTT

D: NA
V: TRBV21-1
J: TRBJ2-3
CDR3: CASITGGGRASDTQYF
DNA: TGTGCCAGCATCACCGGGGGCGGGAGGGCCTCAGATACGCAGTATTTT

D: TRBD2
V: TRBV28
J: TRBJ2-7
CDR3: CASSLSGRAGGEQYF
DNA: TGTGCCAGCAGTTTAAGCGGGAGGGCCGGTGGTGAGCAGTACTTC

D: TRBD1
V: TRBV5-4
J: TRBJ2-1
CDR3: CASSSGTVRYNEQFF
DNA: TGTGCCAGCAGCTCCGGGACAGTGAGATACAATGAGCAGTTCTTC

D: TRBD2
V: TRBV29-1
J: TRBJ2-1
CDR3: CSGFGTSGPRNEQFF
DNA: TGCAGCGGCTTCGGGACTAGCGGTCCTCGCAATGAGCAGTTCTTC

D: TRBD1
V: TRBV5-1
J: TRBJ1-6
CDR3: CASSWGQSHYNSPLHF
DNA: TGCGCCAGCAGCTGGGGACAGTCCCACTATAATTCACCCCTCCACTTT

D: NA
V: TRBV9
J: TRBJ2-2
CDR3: CASSVAAGMTGELFF
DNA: TGTGCCAGCAGCGTAGCGGCGGGGATGACCGGGGAGCTGTTTTTT

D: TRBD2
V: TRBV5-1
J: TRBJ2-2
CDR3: CASSLVSGGANTGELFF
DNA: TGCGCCAGCAGCTTGGTGAGCGGGGGGGCGAACACCGGGGAGCTGTTTTTT

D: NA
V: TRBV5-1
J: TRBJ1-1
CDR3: CASSLEFMGQFTEAFF
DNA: TGCGCCAGCAGCTTGGAATTTATGGGCCAGTTCACTGAAGCTTTCTTT